This TCR beta chain was recovered during a study of blood T cells in healthy people across ages. The CDR3 loop spans 15 amino acids. Germline CDR1 SGHRS, CDR2 YFSETQ. V lost 4 bases and J lost 4, with 17 bases in between. There are a few counts of this clonotype. Its antigen is unidentified. Study-level points and caveats: Both higher diversity and more naive CD4+ cells marked long-lived donors when set against aged donors.

Alongside a J-beta primer mix, a sample-barcoded 5' primer served in a second PCR lasting roughly 6 to 12 cycles. From the 5' RACE reads, TCRdb called clonotypes with MiXCR, one entry per CDR3 protein. The sample lists hundreds of thousands of distinct CDR3 sequences, around 54% occurring once. The sequence was obtained from a man between 60 and 75 years old in good health. The chain carries TRBV5-1 and TRBJ2-5, with D possibly TRBD2 on 5 matching bases. Sequencing was carried out using blood. The CDR3 DNA follows: TGCGCCAGCAGCCCCGGGCGGAGGAGTGGAGAGACCCAGTACTTC. It codes for CASSPGRRSGETQYF.